This T cell receptor beta chain was found in a study of T cell repertoires in cytomegalovirus infection. Via MiXCR, TCRdb re-called the reads, giving one row per CDR3 protein. The sample carries around 47,000 distinct CDR3 sequences, roughly a fifth recorded once. This CDR3 has 14 amino acids. Germline V gene lookup returns CDR1 LNHDA and CDR2 SQIVND (reference sequence). V lost 3 bases to trimming and J lost 1 base, with 9 bases between them. This clonotype showed up just a few times. The antigen is unknown. This receptor was taken from a human donor in good health (CMV status not recorded). Some clones in this sample may be carry-over from other donors' samples. The sample in question was CD8+ T cells from cultured PBMCs, obtained from culture after CMV antigen stimulation. The chain carries TRBV19 and TRBJ2-5; D gene uncertain. DNA for the CDR3: TGTGCCAGTAGTATGTGGGCCTTCCAAGAGACCCAGTACTTC. This encodes CASSMWAFQETQYF.